This TCR beta chain was recovered during a study of T cells after yellow fever vaccination. Study results and limitations: The bulk population could contribute abundant contaminating clonotypes to FACS-sorted repertoires.

Germline V gives CDR1 SGHVS, CDR2 FQNEAQ. CDR3 length: 17 amino acids. Trimming removed 1 base from V and 2 bases from J; junction bases left unmatched: 2. TCR cDNA, made by 5'RACE template switching, carried an added universal primer site and UMIs. TCRdb re-analysed the 5' RACE reads in MiXCR, keeping a single row per CDR3 protein. This sample carries 150,000 or so distinct CDR3 sequences, roughly 9% of them seen once, and the ten largest clones take approximately 35%. This clonotype was counted a few times. The antigen is unknown. This clonotype originated in a man aged 18 to 35 who received the YFV17D yellow fever vaccine. The material sequenced was CD8+ T cells sorted from PBMCs, taken 45 days after the yellow fever booster vaccination. This sequence joins TRBV7-8 and TRBJ2-2, with 12 positions matching TRBD2. The CDR3 spells CASSLGLAGVNTGELFF. As DNA, the CDR3 is TGTGCCAGCAGCTTAGGACTAGCGGGGGTTAACACCGGGGAGCTGTTTTTT.